Here is one T cell receptor (beta chain) with its context. This clonotype was seen ten or more times. No antigen is known for it. The input lacks base qualities; no much larger clone sits a single base away. This entry comes from a study of blood T cells in healthy people across ages (dated by TCRdb to between 2015 and 2016). With regard to the full study: In model experiments, template switching captured about one uniquely barcoded TCR beta cDNA molecule for every two T cells. Using the same blood draw, the study looked at two additional independent replicas of 1 million unique cDNA reads for two donors, one aged 18 to 29 and the other aged 80 or older. Donors were grouped into four age groups: young (average roughly 15 years), middle-aged (around 39), aged (around 66) and long-lived (roughly 80). To avoid experimental bias, donors of different ages were distributed randomly across sequencing lanes. Age-related changes in TCR beta repertoire diversity were measured in the study by deep sequencing normalized with unique cDNA molecular identifiers.

Overall results and qualifications from the work: Observed TCR beta diversity per million T cells fell roughly linearly with age, and a significant reduction was already apparent by age around 40. Because the CMV infection status of the donors was unknown, age-related changes in expanded clonotypes may potentially have been confounded. Observed TCR beta diversity correlated strongly with the percentage of naive T cells measured by flow cytometry. Estimates of total diversity from one million sequenced T cells were regarded as lower bounds and underestimates. Compared with the aged group, the long-lived group had more naive CD4+ T cells, fewer expanded clones and increased TCR diversity, a pattern suggesting age selection. Conclusive comparison of naive and antigen-experienced compartments was prevented by the profiling of bulk unsorted PBMCs.

From cysteine to phenylalanine, the CDR3 is 15 amino acids long. The CDR3 DNA has 45 bases and is translated from base 1. CDR1 and CDR2 (LGHNA, YSLEER) derive from the germline V gene. The junction shows trimming of 4 bases on V and 4 bases on J, and the gene matches do not reach 9 bases of it. The library was made by 5' RACE. TCRdb records Illumina HiSeq 2500 as the sequencer. A second PCR of roughly 7 to 12 cycles was run with a J-beta primer mix and a sample-barcoded 5' primer. A template-switch 5' adaptor carrying 12 random nucleotides introduced a unique molecular identifier onto each TCR beta cDNA molecule. Each sample yielded at least 2.5 million CDR3-containing paired-end reads. First-strand cDNA synthesis was performed from all RNA using the Mint cDNA synthesis kit, with priming by a TRBC-specific oligonucleotide. Following uracil-DNA glycosylase treatment, a first 18-cycle PCR with universal primers M1SS and BC2_uni_R was performed on all cDNA. The published analysis was carried out like this. For normalization, 1 million high-quality reads, each with a distinct molecular identifier, were randomly selected from each sample. Instead of being binned into consensus sequences, reads with shared molecular identifiers were discarded. MiTCR, set to a Q25 quality threshold and the strictest error-elimination algorithm, was used for CDR3 identification, clonotype clustering and error correction. A nonparametric unseen species model with Euler transformation was used to estimate lower-bound total TCR beta diversity. The public reads were reanalyzed by TCRdb: fastp trimming at Q25, MiXCR alignment, in-frame beta chains only. Rows are combined by CDR3 protein, so each entry shows the most common genes and DNA. These V and J calls are TCRdb output, not the study's own analysis. This sample comprises approximately 810,000 distinct CDR3 sequences, roughly 40% of them detected only once. The ten top clones hold 10% to 15% of the sample.

The approximately 39 donors, aged roughly 6 to 95 years, were systemically healthy Caucasian individuals from Russia. About 9.1 milliliters of peripheral blood were collected from each donor into EDTA-treated Vacutainer tubes. PBMCs were isolated by Ficoll-Paque density-gradient centrifugation, with at least 7 million obtained per sample. Trizol reagent was used to extract total RNA from the PBMCs, yielding at least 6 micrograms per sample. For every donor, flow cytometry on a PBMC aliquot measured the percentage of naive CD45RAhigh/CD27high T cells. The chain uses TRBV4-3 and TRBJ1-2; 7 nucleotides in the junction match TRBD1. Sequencing was done on a sample of blood. The TCR was taken from a man between 18 and 35 years old in good health. For the CDR3, the sequence is CASSPSQGPSYGYTF. In nucleotide form, the sequence is TGCGCCAGCAGCCCCTCACAGGGGCCCAGCTATGGCTACACCTTC.